A selection of T cell receptor beta chains follows, all from one sample in a study of blood T cell repertoires in COVID-19. Clones were read by immunoSEQ multiplex PCR, and TCRdb kept only the in-frame ones, dropping some. This table has some 56,000 clones, 81% appearing once. Material for sequencing was peripheral blood. These TCRs come from a woman at least 80 years old with active or convalescent COVID-19. The CDR3 runs from the conserved cysteine through the conserved F or W. Each record gives: J gene, V gene, D gene, CDR3 protein. D genes are given only for firm matches.

J gene: TRBJ2-3
V gene: TRBV2
D gene: TRBD1
CDR3 protein: CASSRDRGQGDTQYF

J gene: TRBJ2-1
V gene: TRBV4-3
D gene: TRBD2
CDR3 protein: CASSQYLAGGDNEQFF

J gene: TRBJ2-7
V gene: TRBV5-6
D gene: .
CDR3 protein: CASSFRDLRVGEQYF

J gene: TRBJ2-4
V gene: TRBV2
D gene: TRBD1
CDR3 protein: CASMRDRVLAKNIQYF

J gene: TRBJ1-1
V gene: TRBV24-1
D gene: TRBD1
CDR3 protein: CATSEDRGTMNTEAFF

J gene: TRBJ2-1
V gene: TRBV21-1
D gene: .
CDR3 protein: CASSKGKEGVRRNEQFF

J gene: TRBJ2-7
V gene: TRBV7-6
D gene: .
CDR3 protein: CASSSALAYEQYF

J gene: TRBJ1-5
V gene: TRBV14
D gene: TRBD1
CDR3 protein: CASSQGQGPNQPQHF

J gene: TRBJ2-1
V gene: TRBV7-9
D gene: .
CDR3 protein: CASSLTSDNEQFF

J gene: TRBJ1-2
V gene: TRBV10-3
D gene: TRBD1
CDR3 protein: CAISEDRVSGYTF

J gene: TRBJ1-2
V gene: TRBV6-2/TRBV6-3
D gene: TRBD1
CDR3 protein: CASSDRGQGSGYGYTF

J gene: TRBJ1-4
V gene: TRBV4-3
D gene: .
CDR3 protein: CASSQDAQGVDLEKLFF

J gene: TRBJ2-7
V gene: TRBV19
D gene: TRBD1
CDR3 protein: CASRGTGSYEQYF

J gene: TRBJ2-1
V gene: TRBV21-1
D gene: .
CDR3 protein: CASSKGTGGYNEQFF

J gene: TRBJ2-5
V gene: TRBV18
D gene: .
CDR3 protein: CASSPRNVVSKETQYF

J gene: TRBJ1-1
V gene: TRBV27
D gene: .
CDR3 protein: CASTSFGRGKGEAFF

J gene: TRBJ2-7
V gene: TRBV4-3
D gene: .
CDR3 protein: CASSQDGSSYEQYF

J gene: TRBJ1-3
V gene: TRBV19
D gene: .
CDR3 protein: CATLGHDSGNTIYF

J gene: TRBJ1-1
V gene: TRBV19
D gene: TRBD1
CDR3 protein: CASSIEGQGKAEAFF

J gene: TRBJ1-2
V gene: TRBV19
D gene: TRBD1
CDR3 protein: CASSIGWTGPYGYTF

J gene: TRBJ2-4
V gene: TRBV19
D gene: .
CDR3 protein: CASSIRQDRNIQYF

J gene: TRBJ1-1
V gene: TRBV2
D gene: TRBD1
CDR3 protein: CASSEARGTGDTEAFF

J gene: TRBJ2-5
V gene: TRBV7-8
D gene: .
CDR3 protein: CASSLVRQETQYF

J gene: TRBJ2-3
V gene: TRBV6-5
D gene: TRBD1
CDR3 protein: CASTRRTGVTDTQYF

J gene: TRBJ1-4
V gene: TRBV12-5
D gene: .
CDR3 protein: CASGPRPTENEKLFF

J gene: TRBJ1-6
V gene: TRBV6-4
D gene: .
CDR3 protein: CASSEKGVGTPLHF

J gene: TRBJ1-6
V gene: TRBV7-8
D gene: .
CDR3 protein: CASSPRQAKGGSPLHF

J gene: TRBJ2-7
V gene: TRBV3-1/TRBV3-2
D gene: TRBD2
CDR3 protein: CASSQDLAGGDEQYF

J gene: TRBJ1-3
V gene: TRBV6-6
D gene: .
CDR3 protein: CAILRGNTIYF

J gene: TRBJ2-7
V gene: TRBV12-3/TRBV12-4
D gene: TRBD1
CDR3 protein: CASSPTGTGEQYF

J gene: TRBJ2-7
V gene: TRBV5-8
D gene: TRBD2
CDR3 protein: CASSLEGLAGARYEQYF

J gene: TRBJ1-3
V gene: TRBV10-1
D gene: .
CDR3 protein: CASSEGHSGNTIYF

J gene: TRBJ1-1
V gene: TRBV12-5
D gene: TRBD1
CDR3 protein: CASGLPNRGQAFF